The source of this T cell receptor beta chain is a study of blood T cell repertoires in COVID-19. Study-level background: Specimens from acute and convalescent COVID-19 originated in the United States, Italy and Spain. PBMCs, B-cell-depleted T cells, or T cells were the source of the cDNA or gDNA that made up the material.

Methods used by the authors: Amplification of reference gene primers provided the estimated nucleated cell counts. Measured with immunoSEQ multiplex PCR; TCRdb has only the in-frame clones, and not every one. From that table come the V and J calls and clone size; the DNA was used to work out D and trimming. The sample yields 200,000 to 250,000 clones, roughly 80% seen once. From germline, CDR1 is SGHTA and CDR2 FQGTGA. J lost 9 bases, V lost 1 base, and 2 bases had no gene match. The CDR3 has 15 residues. This TCR was recovered from a woman older than 75 with active or convalescent COVID-19. The sequencing input was peripheral blood. The chain combines TRBV7-3 with TRBJ2-1, with 14 nucleotides matching TRBD2. The CDR3 region has the DNA TGTGCCAGCAGCTTAAGGACTAGCGGGGGGTTTGAGCAGTTCTTC. This sequence encodes CASSLRTSGGFEQFF.